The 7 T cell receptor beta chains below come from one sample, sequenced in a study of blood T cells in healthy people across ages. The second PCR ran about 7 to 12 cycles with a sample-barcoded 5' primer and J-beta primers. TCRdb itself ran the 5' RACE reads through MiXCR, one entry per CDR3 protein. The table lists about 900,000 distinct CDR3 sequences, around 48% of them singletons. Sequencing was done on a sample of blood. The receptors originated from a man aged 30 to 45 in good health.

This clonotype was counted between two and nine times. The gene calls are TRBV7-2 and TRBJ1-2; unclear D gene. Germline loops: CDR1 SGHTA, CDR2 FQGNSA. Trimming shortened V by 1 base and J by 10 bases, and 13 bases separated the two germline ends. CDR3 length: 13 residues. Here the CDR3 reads CASSLEGANDYTF. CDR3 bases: TGTGCCAGCAGCTTAGAAGGCGCGAACGACTACACCTTC.

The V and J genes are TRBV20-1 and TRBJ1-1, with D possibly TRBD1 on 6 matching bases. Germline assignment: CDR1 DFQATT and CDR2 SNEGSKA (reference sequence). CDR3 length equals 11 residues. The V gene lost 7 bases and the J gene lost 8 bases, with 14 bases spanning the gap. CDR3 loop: CSVGQPDEAFF. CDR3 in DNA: TGCAGTGTTGGACAGCCCGACGAAGCTTTCTTT.

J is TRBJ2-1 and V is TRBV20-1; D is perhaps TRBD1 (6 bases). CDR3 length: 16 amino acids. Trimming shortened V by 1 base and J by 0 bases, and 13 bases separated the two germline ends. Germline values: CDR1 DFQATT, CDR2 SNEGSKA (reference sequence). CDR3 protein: CSARVQGYGSYNEQFF. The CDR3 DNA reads TGCAGTGCTAGAGTACAGGGCTACGGCTCCTACAATGAGCAGTTCTTC.

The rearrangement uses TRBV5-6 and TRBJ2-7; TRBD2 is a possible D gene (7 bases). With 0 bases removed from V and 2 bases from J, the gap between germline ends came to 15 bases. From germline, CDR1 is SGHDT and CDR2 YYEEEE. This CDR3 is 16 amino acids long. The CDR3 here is CASSLVQGGFPYEQYF. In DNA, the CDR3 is TGTGCCAGCAGCTTGGTACAGGGAGGGTTTCCCTACGAGCAGTACTTC.

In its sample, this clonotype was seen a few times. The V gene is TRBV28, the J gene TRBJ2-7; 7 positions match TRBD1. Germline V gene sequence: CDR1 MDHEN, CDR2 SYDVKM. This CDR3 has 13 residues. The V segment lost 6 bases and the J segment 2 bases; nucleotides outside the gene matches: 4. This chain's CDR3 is CASSGQDPYEQYF. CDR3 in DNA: TGTGCCAGCAGCGGACAGGACCCCTACGAGCAGTACTTC. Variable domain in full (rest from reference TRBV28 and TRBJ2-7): DVKVTQSSRYLVKRTGEKVFLECVQDMDHENMFWYRQDPGLGLRLIYFSYDVKMKEKGDIPEGYSVSREKKERFSLILESASTNQTSMYLCASSGQDPYEQYFGPGTRLTVT.

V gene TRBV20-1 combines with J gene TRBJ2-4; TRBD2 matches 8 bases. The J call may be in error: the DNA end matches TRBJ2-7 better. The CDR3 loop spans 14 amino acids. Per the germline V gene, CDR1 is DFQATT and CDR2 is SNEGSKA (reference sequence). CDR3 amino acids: CSARAGGGSYEQYF. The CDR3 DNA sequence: TGCAGTGCTAGAGCGGGAGGGGGGAGCTACGAGCAGTACTTC.

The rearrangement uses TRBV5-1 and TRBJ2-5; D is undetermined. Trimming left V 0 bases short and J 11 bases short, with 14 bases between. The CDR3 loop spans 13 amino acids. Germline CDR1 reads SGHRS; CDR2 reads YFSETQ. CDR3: CASSLAGNNEQYF. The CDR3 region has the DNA TGCGCCAGCAGCTTGGCTGGAAACAATGAGCAGTACTTC.